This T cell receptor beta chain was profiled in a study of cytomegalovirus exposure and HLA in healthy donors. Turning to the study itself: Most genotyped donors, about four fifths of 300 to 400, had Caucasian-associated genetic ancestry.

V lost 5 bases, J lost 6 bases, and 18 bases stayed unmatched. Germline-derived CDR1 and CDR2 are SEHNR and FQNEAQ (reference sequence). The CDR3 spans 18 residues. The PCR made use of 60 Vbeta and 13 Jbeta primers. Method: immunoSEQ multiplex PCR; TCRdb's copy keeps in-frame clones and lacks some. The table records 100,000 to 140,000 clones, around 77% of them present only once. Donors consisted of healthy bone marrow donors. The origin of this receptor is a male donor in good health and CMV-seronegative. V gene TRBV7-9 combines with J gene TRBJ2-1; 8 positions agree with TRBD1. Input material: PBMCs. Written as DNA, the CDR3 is TGTGCCAGCAGCGTGGAGGGTAGCGAGACAGGGGAACTCAATGAGCAGTTCTTC. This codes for CASSVEGSETGELNEQFF.